This entry concerns a single T cell receptor beta chain. The antigen remains unidentified. Constant-segment primers were used for 5'RACE, and the resulting TCR alpha and TCR beta cDNA libraries carried sample barcodes and UMIs. TCRdb passed the 5' RACE reads through MiXCR, listing each CDR3 protein once. Seen here are more than 45,000 distinct CDR3 sequences, approximately 9% observed once, and the top ten hold about an eighth. This sample is part of a study of T-cell memory formation after mild COVID-19. About the research overall: Clustering of TCRs was largely donor specific.

There are 13 residues in the CDR3. The V end was cut by 7 bases, the J end by 1 base, with 10 bases between. Per germline, CDR1 SNHLY and CDR2 FYNNEI. Study observations and caveats: Later expanders leaned toward CD4+, whereas clones contracting from day 15 to 85 were balanced CD4/CD8. Pre-infection memory carried some responding clones, suggesting that cross-reactive memory joined.

The chain carries TRBV2 and TRBJ1-1; no clear D. Sequenced sample: PBMCs or a T cell subset sorted from them (not recorded which). The TCR originated in an adult woman who had mild COVID-19 (a few samples of this study predate the infection). Cell type and time point are not known. The CDR3 DNA sequence: TGTGCCAGCACTCGAGAGGGGAACACTGAAGCTTTCTTT. It codes for CASTREGNTEAFF. Supplemented by reference TRBV2 and TRBJ1-1, the full variable domain reads EPEVTQTPSHQVTQMGQEVILRCVPISNHLYFYWYRQILGQKVEFLVSFYNNEISEKSEIFDDQFSVERPDGSNFTLKIRSTKLEDSAMYFCASTREGNTEAFFGQGTRLTVV.